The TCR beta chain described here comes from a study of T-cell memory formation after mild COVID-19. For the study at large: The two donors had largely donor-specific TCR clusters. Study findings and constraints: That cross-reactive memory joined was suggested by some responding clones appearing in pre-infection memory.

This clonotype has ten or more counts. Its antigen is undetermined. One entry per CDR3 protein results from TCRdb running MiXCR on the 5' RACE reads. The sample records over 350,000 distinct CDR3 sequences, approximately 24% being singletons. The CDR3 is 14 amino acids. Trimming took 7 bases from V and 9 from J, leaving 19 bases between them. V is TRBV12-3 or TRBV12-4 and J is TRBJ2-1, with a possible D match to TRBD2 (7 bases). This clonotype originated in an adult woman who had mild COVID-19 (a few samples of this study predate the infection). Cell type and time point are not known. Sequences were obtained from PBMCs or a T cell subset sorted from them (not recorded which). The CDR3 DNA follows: TGTGCCAGCACCCTCCTGGGGGGGCTTAGTGAGCAGTTCTTC. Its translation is CASTLLGGLSEQFF.